This entry concerns a single T cell receptor (beta chain). Its antigen is currently unknown. The entry originates in a study of T cell repertoires in cytomegalovirus infection. The overall study: Public TCR beta signatures indicated both CMV infection and matching HLA type.

V dropped 4 bases and J dropped 4; count of bases not matched to a gene: 6. CDR1 is SEHNR, CDR2 FQNEAQ, per germline (reference sequence). There are 16 residues in the CDR3. General observations from the study: The ex vivo response was dominated by HLA-C-restricted CMV-specific TCR beta clonotypes. Summed public TCR beta family frequency identified CMV carriers bearing the relevant HLA.

TCRdb analysed the reads with MiXCR anew, one entry per CDR3 protein. This table holds around 240,000 distinct CDR3 sequences, under 25% found once. This receptor was taken from a human donor in good health (CMV status not recorded). Some clones in this sample may be carry-over from other donors' samples. Sequencing was done on a sample of CD8+ T cells from PBMCs. The chain has TRBV7-9 and TRBJ2-3; 12 bases fit TRBD2. The CDR3 is CASSWSSGGASDTQYF. In DNA form, the CDR3 reads TGTGCCAGCAGCTGGTCTAGCGGGGGGGCCTCAGATACGCAGTATTTT.